This is a list of T cell receptor beta chains from one sample in a study of CD8+ T cells in alopecia areata. Libraries were prepared by immunoSEQ multiplex PCR; TCRdb keeps only in-frame clonotypes and omits some of them. The data hold 150,000 to 200,000 clones, with more than 50% observed a single time. The starting material was CD4+ T cells sorted from blood, obtained at week 24, from a patient treated with tofacitinib. The receptors stem from a human donor with alopecia areata. The CDR3 runs from the conserved cysteine through the conserved F or W.

CDR3	J	V
CASSAGLAPDTQYF	TRBJ2-3	TRBV7-9
CASSPGGGIYGYTF	TRBJ1-2	TRBV27
CASSVSGGTEAFF	TRBJ1-1	TRBV7-9
CASNQRGGINTEAFF	TRBJ1-1	TRBV11-1
CASSLLAGQVGRANYGYTF	TRBJ1-2	TRBV7-2
CAGLGQAGMNTEAFF	TRBJ1-1	TRBV7-2
CAWGQGRTDTQYF	TRBJ2-3	TRBV30
CSVGHLDEQYF	TRBJ2-7	TRBV29-1
CASSQEASPNYGYTF	TRBJ1-2	TRBV14
CASSPRQANQPQHF	TRBJ1-5	TRBV7-8
CASSSLQGGVRYLNTEAFF	TRBJ1-1	TRBV27
CSVESPSTDTQYF	TRBJ2-3	TRBV29-1
CSVTRGGAEQYF	TRBJ2-7	TRBV29-1
CASSLTRGAGGYTF	TRBJ1-2	TRBV7-2
CAWSQAGGYGYTF	TRBJ1-2	TRBV30
CASSLGRSGLAFF	TRBJ1-1	TRBV11-2
CASSAPRSTDTQYF	TRBJ2-3	TRBV2
CSATPLAGGREQYF	TRBJ2-7	TRBV29-1
CASSLGLASSYEQYF	TRBJ2-7	TRBV5-1
CAISEWGYEQYF	TRBJ2-7	TRBV10-3
CASSPGQALMTEAFF	TRBJ1-1	TRBV7-8
CASSLSDDYGYTF	TRBJ1-2	TRBV5-1
CASRGRGNTEAFF	TRBJ1-1	TRBV19
CASSPAIRTDTQYF	TRBJ2-3	TRBV11-2